This TCR beta chain was sequenced in a study of OX40 agonist ivuxolimab in advanced cancers. Study as a whole: Clinicians treated patients with ivuxolimab, an agonistic anti-OX40 (CD134) antibody.

The CDR3 loop spans 18 amino acids. Germline V gene sequence: CDR1 SGHRS, CDR2 YFSETQ. The J segment lost 5 bases and the V segment lost 0 bases, leaving 14 bases of the junction unmatched. This table comes from immunoSEQ multiplex PCR, and its TCRdb copy is limited to in-frame clones, with some not included. The profile shows over 50,000 clones, nearly 95% of them singletons. Sampling times: baseline, cycle 4 day 1, cycle 7 day 1. The sequences come from CD4+ or CD8+ T cells sorted from blood, collected in a trial of the OX40 agonist ivuxolimab. This chain uses TRBV5-1 with TRBJ2-3, with 8 bases matching TRBD1. The source of this sequence is an adult with an advanced solid tumor such as melanoma, head and neck, liver or kidney cancer. CDR3 sequence reads: CASSLVPVAGGAGDTQYF. CDR3 nucleotide sequence: TGCGCCAGCAGCTTGGTTCCCGTCGCAGGGGGCGCGGGAGATACGCAGTATTTT.